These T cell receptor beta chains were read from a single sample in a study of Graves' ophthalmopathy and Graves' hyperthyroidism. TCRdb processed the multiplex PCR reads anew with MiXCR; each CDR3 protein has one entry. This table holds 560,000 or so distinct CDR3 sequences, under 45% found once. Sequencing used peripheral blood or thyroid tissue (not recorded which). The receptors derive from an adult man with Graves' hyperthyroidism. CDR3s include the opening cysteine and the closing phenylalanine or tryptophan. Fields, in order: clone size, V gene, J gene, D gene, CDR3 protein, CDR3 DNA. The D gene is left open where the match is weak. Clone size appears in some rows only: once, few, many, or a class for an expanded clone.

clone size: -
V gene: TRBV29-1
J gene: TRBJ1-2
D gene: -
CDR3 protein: CSSGQNYGYTF
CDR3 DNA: TGCAGCTCAGGGCAGAATTATGGCTACACCTTC

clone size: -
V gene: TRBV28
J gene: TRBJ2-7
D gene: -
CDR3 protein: CASSRPTGSSYEQYF
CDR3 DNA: TGTGCCAGCAGTCGTCCTACAGGGAGCTCCTACGAGCAGTACTTC

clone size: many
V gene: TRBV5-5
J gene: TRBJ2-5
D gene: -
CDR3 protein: CASSSMLETQYF
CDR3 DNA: TGTGCCAGCAGCTCGATGCTAGAGACCCAGTACTTC

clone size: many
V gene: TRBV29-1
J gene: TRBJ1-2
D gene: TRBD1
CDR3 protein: CSVEDLRTGGVIPPGYTF
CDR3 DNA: TGCAGCGTTGAAGATCTTAGGACAGGGGGCGTGATTCCTCCTGGCTACACCTTC

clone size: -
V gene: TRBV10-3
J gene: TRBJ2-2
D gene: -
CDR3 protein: CAIRKDRELFF
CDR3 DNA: TGTGCCATCAGGAAAGACAGGGAGCTGTTTTTT

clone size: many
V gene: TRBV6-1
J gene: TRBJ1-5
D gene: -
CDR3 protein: CASSEAYQPQHF
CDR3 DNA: TGTGCCAGCAGTGAAGCCTATCAGCCCCAGCATTTT

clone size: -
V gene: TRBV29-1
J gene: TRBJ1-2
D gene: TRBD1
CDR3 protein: CSVADRDGYTF
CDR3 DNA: TGCAGCGTCGCCGACAGGGATGGCTACACCTTC

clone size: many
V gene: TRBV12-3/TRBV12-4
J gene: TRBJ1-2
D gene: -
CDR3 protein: CASSLGTEFYGYTF
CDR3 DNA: TGTGCCAGCAGTTTAGGGACAGAATTCTATGGCTACACCTTC

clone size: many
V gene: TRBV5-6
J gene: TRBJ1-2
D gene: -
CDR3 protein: CASSLDTGLYGYTF
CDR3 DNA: TGTGCCAGCAGCTTGGACACCGGGCTCTATGGCTACACCTTC

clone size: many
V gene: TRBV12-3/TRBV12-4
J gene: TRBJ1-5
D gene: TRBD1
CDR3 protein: CASSDDRDNQPQHF
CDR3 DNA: TGTGCCAGCAGTGATGACAGGGACAATCAGCCCCAGCATTTT

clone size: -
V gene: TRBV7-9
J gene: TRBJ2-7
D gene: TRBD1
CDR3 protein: CASSGQGETYEQYF
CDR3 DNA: TGTGCCAGCAGCGGACAGGGGGAGACCTACGAGCAGTACTTC

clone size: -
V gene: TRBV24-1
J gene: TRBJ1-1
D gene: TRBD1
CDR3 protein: CATSDKGQGNTEAFF
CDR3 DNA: TGTGCCACCAGTGACAAGGGACAGGGGAACACTGAAGCTTTCTTT

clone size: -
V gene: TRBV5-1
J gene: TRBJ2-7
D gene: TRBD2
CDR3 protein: CASSLGLAGAYEKYF
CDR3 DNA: TGCGCCAGCAGCCTGGGACTAGCGGGAGCCTACGAGAAGTACTTC

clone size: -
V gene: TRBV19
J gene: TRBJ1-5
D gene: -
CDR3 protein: CASRLTGYSNQPQHF
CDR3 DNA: TGTGCCAGTAGACTTACCGGATATAGCAATCAGCCCCAGCATTTT

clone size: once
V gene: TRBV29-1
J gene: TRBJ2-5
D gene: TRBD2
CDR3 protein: CSVGTSGGLETQYF
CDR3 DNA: TGCAGCGTTGGGACTAGCGGGGGTTTGGAGACCCAGTACTTC

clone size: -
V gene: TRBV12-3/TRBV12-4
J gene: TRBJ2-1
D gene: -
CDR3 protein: CASSEVRGEQFF
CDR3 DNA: TGTGCCAGCAGTGAAGTGCGGGGTGAGCAGTTCTTC

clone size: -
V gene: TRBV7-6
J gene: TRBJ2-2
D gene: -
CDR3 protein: CASSLAVTSGELFF
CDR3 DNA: TGTGCCAGCAGCTTAGCGGTGACTAGCGGGGAGCTGTTTTTT

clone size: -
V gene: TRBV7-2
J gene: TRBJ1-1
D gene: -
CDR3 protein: CASSLDRMAAMEAFF
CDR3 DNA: TGTGCCAGCAGCTTAGATCGGATGGCGGCGATGGAAGCTTTCTTT

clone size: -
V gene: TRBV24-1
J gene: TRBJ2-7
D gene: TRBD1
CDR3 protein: CASSQATGGYEQYF
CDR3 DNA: TGTGCCAGCAGCCAAGCGACAGGGGGGTACGAGCAGTACTTC

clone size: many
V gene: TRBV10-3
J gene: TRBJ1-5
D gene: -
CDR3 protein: CATNRVEDQPQHF
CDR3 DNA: TGTGCCACCAACAGGGTTGAGGATCAGCCCCAGCATTTT

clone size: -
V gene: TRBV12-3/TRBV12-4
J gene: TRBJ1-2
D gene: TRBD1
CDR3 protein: CASGNPGQGNYGYTF
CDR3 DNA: TGTGCTAGTGGTAACCCGGGACAGGGTAACTATGGCTACACCTTC

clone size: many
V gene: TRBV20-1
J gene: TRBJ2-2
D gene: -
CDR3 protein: CSASYTGELFF
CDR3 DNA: TGCAGTGCTAGTTACACCGGGGAGCTGTTTTTT

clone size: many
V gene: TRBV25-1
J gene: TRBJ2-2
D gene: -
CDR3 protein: CASSGERRGDRTGELFF
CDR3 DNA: TGTGCCAGCAGTGGCGAACGCAGGGGGGATCGCACCGGGGAGCTGTTTTTT

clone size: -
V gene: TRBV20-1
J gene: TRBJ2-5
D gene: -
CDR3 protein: CSPPEAQETQYF
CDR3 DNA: TGCAGCCCCCCCGAAGCCCAAGAGACCCAGTACTTC

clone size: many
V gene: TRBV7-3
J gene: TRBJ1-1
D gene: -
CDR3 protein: CASSPLGGNTEAFF
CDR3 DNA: TGTGCCAGCAGCCCCCTGGGGGGGAACACTGAAGCTTTCTTT

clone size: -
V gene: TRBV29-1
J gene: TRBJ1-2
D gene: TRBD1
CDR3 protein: CSVDGTGGGYTF
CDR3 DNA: TGCAGCGTTGATGGGACAGGGGGCGGCTACACCTTC

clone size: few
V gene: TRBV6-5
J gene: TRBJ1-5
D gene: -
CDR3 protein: CASSTTGVWGNQPQHF
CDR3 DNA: TGTGCCAGCAGTACGACGGGGGTTTGGGGCAATCAGCCCCAGCATTTT